This T cell receptor beta chain was sequenced for a study of beta chain features in type 1 diabetes. On this clone: The antigen remains undetermined.

Points from the study as a whole: In all four CD4+ subsets, TCRB CDR3 length was significantly, moderately reduced in type 1 diabetes.

Germline V gives CDR1 MNHNY, CDR2 SVGAGI (reference sequence). V was shortened by 6 bases and J by 1 base, with 9 bases between the two germline ends. This CDR3 region has 13 residues. Every isolated RNA sample was fully reverse transcribed, so sequencing captured expressed TCRB transcripts. Measured with immunoSEQ multiplex PCR; TCRdb has only the in-frame clones, and not every one. The sample records about 150,000 clones, 11% being singletons. This chain links TRBV6-6 with TRBJ2-5, with D tentatively TRBD1 or TRBD2 (5 bases each). The clonotype comes from a man younger than 35 in good health. Sequenced input: central memory CD4+ T cells from blood. In DNA, the CDR3 is TGTGCCAGCAGCCCGGGGACCCAAGAGACCCAGTACTTC. Translating gives CASSPGTQETQYF.